This is a list of T cell receptor beta chains from one sample in a study of cytomegalovirus exposure and HLA in healthy donors. Assay: immunoSEQ multiplex PCR; the TCRdb copy retains only in-frame clones and omits some. The table lists more than 60,000 clones. Input material: PBMCs. Receptor source: a boy between 10 and 17 years old in good health and CMV-seronegative. Both conserved end residues are part of each CDR3. Fields, in order: D gene, J gene, V gene, CDR3 DNA, CDR3 protein. A D gene is named only where the DNA matches it firmly.

TRBD2 TRBJ2-3 TRBV7-9 TGTGCCACTCCAGCGGGAGCCGCTAGCACAGATACGCAGTATTTT CATPAGAASTDTQYF
- TRBJ2-7 TRBV5-1 TGCGCCAGCAGCTTGATGCTCCGACGGGAACCCTACGAGCAGTACTTC CASSLMLRREPYEQYF
TRBD1 TRBJ1-3 TRBV5-1 TGCGCCAGCAGCGCCACAGGGGCAACTGGAAACACCATATATTTT CASSATGATGNTIYF
TRBD2 TRBJ2-3 TRBV29-1 TGCAGCGTTGTTGGACTAGCGGGGGGGAGCACAGATACGCAGTATTTT CSVVGLAGGSTDTQYF
TRBD1 TRBJ1-5 TRBV6-1 TGTGCCAGCAGGCTCTCAGGGGGTCGGAATCAGCCCCAGCATTTT CASRLSGGRNQPQHF
- TRBJ2-7 TRBV11-2 TGTGCCAGCAGCCCCATGGGGGCCCACGAGCAGTACTTC CASSPMGAHEQYF
TRBD1 TRBJ1-1 TRBV5-4 TGTGCCAGCAGGGATTCCGACAGGGGACGGAACACTGAAGCTTTCTTT CASRDSDRGRNTEAFF
TRBD1 TRBJ1-4 TRBV10-3 TGTGCCACTTCGCCGAGGGGACAGGGGGCTGGGGAAAAACTGTTTTTT CATSPRGQGAGEKLFF
TRBD2 TRBJ2-7 TRBV19 TGTGCCAGTAGTATGGGGACTAGCCAGGCCTACGAGCAGTACTTC CASSMGTSQAYEQYF
- TRBJ2-3 TRBV9 TGTGCCAGCAGCGTAAGAGGTAGCGGCCCGCTTGACACGCAGTATTTT CASSVRGSGPLDTQYF
- TRBJ2-5 TRBV29-1 TGCAGCGTTACCCCTCCCCCGGGGACCCAGTACTTC CSVTPPPGTQYF
- TRBJ2-3 TRBV6-5 TGTGCCAGCAGTTACAGTACTAGCACAGATACGCAGTATTTT CASSYSTSTDTQYF
- TRBJ2-7 TRBV29-1 TGCAGCGTTGGGGATCTTTTGGGGGGGGCGTCCTACGAGCAGTACTTC CSVGDLLGGASYEQYF
- TRBJ2-7 TRBV19 TGTGCCAGTAGTTTGGGGGCAAGCTCCTACGAGCAGTACTTC CASSLGASSYEQYF
TRBD1 TRBJ1-2 TRBV29-1 TGCAGCGTACCCATCCCCAGGGGGCGAAACGTTGGCTACACCTTC CSVPIPRGRNVGYTF
- TRBJ1-1 TRBV10-2 TGCGCCAGCAGGGCCAACACTGAAGCTTTCTTT CASRANTEAFF
- TRBJ2-2 TRBV7-9 TGTGCCAGCAGAAACTCGCCCGGGACACTAAACACCGGGGAGCTGTTTTTT CASRNSPGTLNTGELFF
TRBD1 TRBJ1-5 TRBV19 TGTGCCAGTAGTCTCCCCGGGACAGGGGTAGGCAATCAGCCCCAGCATTTT CASSLPGTGVGNQPQHF
- TRBJ1-2 TRBV29-1 TGCAGCTCCCGGGTCGGGGGAGTGAGTGGCTACACCTTC CSSRVGGVSGYTF
- TRBJ2-1 TRBV14 TGTGCCAGCAGCCAAGGGAGGCGGGGTGAGCAGTTCTTC CASSQGRRGEQFF
TRBD2 TRBJ2-1 TRBV5-4 TGTGCCAGCAGCTTGACTAGCGGGGGCCTTACCTACAATGAGCAGTTCTTC CASSLTSGGLTYNEQFF
TRBD2 TRBJ2-2 TRBV2 TGTGCCAGCATGGGACTAGAGTCCACCGGGGAGCTGTTTTTT CASMGLESTGELFF
- TRBJ2-3 TRBV5-1 TGCGCCAGCAGGGAGGGATTGATCACAGATACGCAGTATTTT CASREGLITDTQYF
- TRBJ2-7 TRBV7-2 TGTGCCAGCAGCTTTAAGACAGGAACCTACGAGCAGTACTTC CASSFKTGTYEQYF
- TRBJ1-5 TRBV10-3 TGTGCCATCTCCGGAGGGCCCAATCAGCCCCAGCATTTT CAISGGPNQPQHF
- TRBJ2-2 TRBV6-6 TGTGCCAGCAGTTTCTCCAGTAACACCGGGGAGCTGTTTTTT CASSFSSNTGELFF
TRBD1 TRBJ1-5 TRBV7-6 TGTGCCAGCAGCTTATGGGCAGGGGGCGATCAGCCCCAGCATTTT CASSLWAGGDQPQHF